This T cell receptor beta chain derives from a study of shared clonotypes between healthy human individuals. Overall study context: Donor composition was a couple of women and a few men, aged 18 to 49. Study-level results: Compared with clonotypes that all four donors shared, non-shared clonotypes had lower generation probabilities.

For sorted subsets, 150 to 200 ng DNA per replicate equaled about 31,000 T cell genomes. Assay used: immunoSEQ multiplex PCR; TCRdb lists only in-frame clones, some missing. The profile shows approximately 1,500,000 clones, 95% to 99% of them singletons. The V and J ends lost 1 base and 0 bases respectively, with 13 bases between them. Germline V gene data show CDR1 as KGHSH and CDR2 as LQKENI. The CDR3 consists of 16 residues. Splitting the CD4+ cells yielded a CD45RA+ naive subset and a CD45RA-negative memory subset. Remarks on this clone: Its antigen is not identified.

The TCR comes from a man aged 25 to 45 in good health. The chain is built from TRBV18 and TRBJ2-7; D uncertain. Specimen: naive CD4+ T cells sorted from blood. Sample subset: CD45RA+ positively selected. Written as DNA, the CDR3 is TGTGCCAGCTCACCACTCCCGGGTGAGAGCTCCTACGAGCAGTACTTC. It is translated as CASSPLPGESSYEQYF.